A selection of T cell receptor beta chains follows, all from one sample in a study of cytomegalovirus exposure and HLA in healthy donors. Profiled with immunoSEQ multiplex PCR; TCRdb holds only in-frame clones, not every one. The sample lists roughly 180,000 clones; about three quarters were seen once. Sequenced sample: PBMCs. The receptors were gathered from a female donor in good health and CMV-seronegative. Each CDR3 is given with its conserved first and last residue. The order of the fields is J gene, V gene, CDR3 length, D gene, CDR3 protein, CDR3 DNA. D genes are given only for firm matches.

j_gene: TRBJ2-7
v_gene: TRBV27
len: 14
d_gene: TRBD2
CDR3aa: CASRYTGGPYEQYF
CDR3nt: TGTGCCAGCAGATACACGGGGGGTCCCTACGAGCAGTACTTC

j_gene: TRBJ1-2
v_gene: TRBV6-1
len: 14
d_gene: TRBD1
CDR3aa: CASSEIDRDYGYTF
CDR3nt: TGTGCCAGCAGTGAAATAGACAGGGACTATGGCTACACCTTC

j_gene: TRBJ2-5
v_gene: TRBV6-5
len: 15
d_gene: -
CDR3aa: CASSHRVGGQETQYF
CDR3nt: TGTGCCAGCAGTCATCGGGTCGGAGGCCAAGAGACCCAGTACTTC

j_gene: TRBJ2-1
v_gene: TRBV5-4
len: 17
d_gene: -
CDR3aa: CASSLGPGGPSYNEQFF
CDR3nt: TGTGCCAGCAGCTTGGGGCCGGGGGGCCCCTCCTACAATGAGCAGTTCTTC

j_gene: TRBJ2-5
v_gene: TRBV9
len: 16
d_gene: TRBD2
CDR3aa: CASTPSGGASRETQYF
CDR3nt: TGTGCCAGCACCCCAAGCGGGGGGGCCTCGCGAGAGACCCAGTACTTC

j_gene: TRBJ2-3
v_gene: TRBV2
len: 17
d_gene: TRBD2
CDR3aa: CASSGTSGGAVTDTQYF
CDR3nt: TGTGCCAGCAGTGGGACTAGCGGGGGGGCCGTCACAGATACGCAGTATTTT

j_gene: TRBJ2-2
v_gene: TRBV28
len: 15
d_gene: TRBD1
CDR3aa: CASSLSTTGTGELFF
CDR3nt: TGTGCCAGCAGTTTATCCACGACAGGGACCGGGGAGCTGTTTTTT

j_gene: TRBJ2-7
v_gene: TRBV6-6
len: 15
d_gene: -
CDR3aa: CASSYSRGQSYEQYF
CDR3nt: TGTGCCAGCAGTTACTCGAGAGGGCAGAGCTACGAGCAGTACTTC

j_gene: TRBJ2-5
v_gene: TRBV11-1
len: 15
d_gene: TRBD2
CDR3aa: CASSPSGGLQETQYF
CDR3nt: TGTGCCAGCAGCCCTAGCGGGGGACTTCAAGAGACCCAGTACTTC

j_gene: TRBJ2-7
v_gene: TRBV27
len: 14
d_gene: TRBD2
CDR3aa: CASSLGRASYEQYF
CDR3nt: TGTGCCAGCAGTTTAGGGAGGGCCTCCTACGAGCAGTACTTC

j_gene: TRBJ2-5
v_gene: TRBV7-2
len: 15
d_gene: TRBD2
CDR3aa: CASSLDGTRGETQYF
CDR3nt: TGTGCCAGCAGCTTAGACGGGACTAGGGGGGAGACCCAGTACTTC

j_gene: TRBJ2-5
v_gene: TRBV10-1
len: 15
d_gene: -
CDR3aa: CASSESDWGGETQYF
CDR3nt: TGCGCCAGCAGTGAGTCTGACTGGGGAGGAGAGACCCAGTACTTC

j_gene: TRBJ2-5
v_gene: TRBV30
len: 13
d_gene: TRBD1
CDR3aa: CAWSRTGMETQYF
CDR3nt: TGTGCCTGGAGCCGGACAGGGATGGAGACCCAGTACTTC

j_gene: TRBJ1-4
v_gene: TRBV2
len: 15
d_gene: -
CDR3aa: CASRSRRTTNEKLFF
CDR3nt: TGTGCCAGCAGAAGTAGAAGAACAACTAATGAAAAACTGTTTTTT

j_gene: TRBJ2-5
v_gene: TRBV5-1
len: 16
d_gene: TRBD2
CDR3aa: CASSLSVAGGQETQYF
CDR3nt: TGCGCCAGCAGCTTGTCGGTAGCGGGAGGGCAAGAGACCCAGTACTTC